This T cell receptor beta chain was obtained from a study of control samples from healthy donors and cancer patients. CDR3 length equals 14 residues. The germline V gene encodes CDR1 SEHNR and CDR2 FQNEAQ (reference sequence). Trimming removed 5 bases from V and 8 bases from J; junction bases left unmatched: 9. The protocol was immunoSEQ multiplex PCR, while the TCRdb copy is restricted to in-frame clones and leaves out a portion. Among 160,000 or so clones listed, 92% were seen once. The sequencing sample was made of blood. The sequence was collected from a woman aged 25 to 39 in good health. The chain joins TRBV7-9 to TRBJ2-1; 7 bases fit TRBD2. CDR3: CASSPGGGSYEQFF. CDR3 sequence (DNA): TGTGCCAGCAGCCCTGGAGGCGGGAGCTATGAGCAGTTCTTC.